A single sample gave rise to the 6 T cell receptor beta chains below, sequenced in a study of blood T cell repertoires in COVID-19 (dated by TCRdb to 2020 to 2022). The library was prepared using the immunoSEQ multiplex PCR assay. TCRdb holds this immuneACCESS table with in-frame rearrangements only. Some clones are missing; in checked studies, unresolved V genes explain under half, and the rest has no known cause. This sample holds around 47,000 clones; approximately 82% were observed only once. The ten largest make up under 7% of the sample. What was sequenced was peripheral blood. Receptor source: a man aged 70 or older with active COVID-19.

This clone came up once. This chain uses TRBV6-4 with TRBJ1-5; a possible D gene is TRBD1 (5 bases). This CDR3 comprises 16 residues. Deletions cut 0 bases from V and 2 bases from J, with 11 bases between. Germline lookup yields CDR1 MRHNA and CDR2 SNTAGT. The CDR3 loop reads CASSDSAGMGNQPQHF. The DNA for the CDR3 is TGTGCCAGCAGTGACTCAGCAGGGATGGGCAATCAGCCCCAGCATTTT.

The genes are TRBV5-4 and TRBJ2-2; possibly TRBD1 for D (6 bases). CDR1 SGHNT and CDR2 YYREEE come from the germline V gene (reference sequence). V lost 4 bases, J lost 1 base, and 17 bases lay in between. The CDR3 loop spans 17 amino acids. CDR3 in DNA: TGTGCCAGCAGCCCCGAGTTAGGGGGTGTGAACACCGGGGAGCTGTTTTTT. It codes for CASSPELGGVNTGELFF.

By share, this clone ranks as medium-sized. The V and J genes are TRBV7-2 and TRBJ2-3; D gene uncertain. The CDR3 covers 11 residues. In germline, CDR1 is SGHTA, CDR2 FQGNSA. V was clipped by 4 bases and J by 5 bases, with 4 bases between them. CDR3 in amino acids: CASSSIDTQYF. CDR3 DNA sequence: TGTGCCAGCAGCTCAATAGATACGCAGTATTTT.

This chain connects TRBV4-2 to TRBJ2-3; D is uncertain. CDR3 length: 13 amino acids. Germline lookup yields CDR1 LGHNA and CDR2 YNFKEQ. The germline V and J ends were trimmed by 3 bases and 0 bases, with 4 bases remaining between them. CDR3 sequence: CASSQTSTDTQYF. CDR3 bases: TGTGCCAGCAGCCAGACTAGCACAGATACGCAGTATTTT.

The rearrangement links TRBV4-1 to TRBJ2-5, with 12 bases that match TRBD1. V lost 4 bases to trimming and J lost 2 bases; unmatched junction nucleotides: 8. The CDR3 loop spans 17 amino acids. Germline loops: CDR1 MGHRA, CDR2 YSYEKL. CDR3 sequence (DNA): TGCGCCAGCAGCCTTTCGGGACAGGGGGCCGAGCAAGAGACCCAGTACTTC. Amino acid sequence: CASSLSGQGAEQETQYF.

This clone was seen just once. The genes are TRBV7-8 and TRBJ2-6, with D perhaps matching TRBD1 (5 bases). The germline gives CDR1 SGHVS, CDR2 FQNEAQ. CDR3 size: 15 residues. The V end was cut by 1 base, the J end by 2 bases, with 6 bases between. CDR3 in DNA: TGTGCCAGCAGCTTAGTGACAGCTGGGGCCAACGTCCTGACTTTC. Its protein is CASSLVTAGANVLTF.